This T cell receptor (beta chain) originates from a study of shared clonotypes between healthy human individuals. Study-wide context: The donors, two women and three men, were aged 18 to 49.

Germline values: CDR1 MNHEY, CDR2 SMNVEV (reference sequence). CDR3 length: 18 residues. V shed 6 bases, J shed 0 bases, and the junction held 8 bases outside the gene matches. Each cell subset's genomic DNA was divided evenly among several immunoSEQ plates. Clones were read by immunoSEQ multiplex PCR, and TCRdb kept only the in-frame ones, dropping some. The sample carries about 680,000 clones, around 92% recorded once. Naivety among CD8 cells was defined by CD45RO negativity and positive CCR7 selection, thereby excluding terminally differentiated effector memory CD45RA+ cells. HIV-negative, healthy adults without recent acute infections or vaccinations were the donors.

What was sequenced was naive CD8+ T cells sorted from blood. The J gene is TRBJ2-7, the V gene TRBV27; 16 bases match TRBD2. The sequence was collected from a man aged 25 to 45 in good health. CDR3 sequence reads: CASSKGLAGGQLSYEQYF. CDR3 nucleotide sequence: TGTGCCAGCAGCAAGGGACTAGCGGGAGGGCAGCTCTCCTACGAGCAGTACTTC.